These T cell receptor beta chains were read from a single sample in a study of PD-1 blockade in classical Hodgkin lymphoma. Profiled with immunoSEQ multiplex PCR; TCRdb holds only in-frame clones, not every one. The data show approximately 50,000 clones, with 73% seen just once and around 16% held by the top ten. The specimen comprised peripheral blood mononuclear cells (PBMCs), sampled before the second cycle of nivolumab. Receptor source: a human donor with classical Hodgkin lymphoma. Both conserved end residues are part of each CDR3. D genes are given only for firm matches. Only part of the rows carry a size: once, few, many, or a class if the clone is expanded.

cdr3_nt cdr3_aa v_call d_call clone_size j_call
TGTGCCAGCAGGGCAGAGACAGGGGGCCGGAGCTATGGCTACACCTTC CASRAETGGRSYGYTF TRBV2 TRBD1 - TRBJ1-2
TGCAGTGCTAGAGGGGTAGAGACCCAGTACTTC CSARGVETQYF TRBV20-1 - few TRBJ2-5
TGTGCCAGCAGCTTAGCGACTAGCGGGAGCTACGAGCAGTACTTC CASSLATSGSYEQYF TRBV7-2 TRBD2 once TRBJ2-7
TGTGCCAGCAGGGGACAGCGGGGTTGGGAGACCCAGTACTTC CASRGQRGWETQYF TRBV21-1 - - TRBJ2-5
TGTGCCACCCAGGGACTAGCGGGAGGGCAAGAGACCCAGTACTTC CATQGLAGGQETQYF TRBV19 TRBD2 once TRBJ2-5
TGTGCCAGCAGCCCAATGCCATCTAGCGGGAAGTACGAGCAGTACTTC CASSPMPSSGKYEQYF TRBV7-2 TRBD2 - TRBJ2-7
TGTGCCAGCAGCTTAGGGGGCCTAGCAGGATACAATGAGCAGTTCTTC CASSLGGLAGYNEQFF TRBV7-2 - - TRBJ2-1
TGTGCCAGCAGCTTTAAGGGGCGGGAACCCTATGGCTACACCTTC CASSFKGREPYGYTF TRBV13 - once TRBJ1-2
TGTGCCAGTAGTATTGGGACAGGGGGCTACACAGATACGCAGTATTTT CASSIGTGGYTDTQYF TRBV19 TRBD1 - TRBJ2-3
TGTGCCAGCAGTTACTATCAGGATACCGGGGAGCTGTTTTTT CASSYYQDTGELFF TRBV6-5 - - TRBJ2-2
TGTGCCAGCAGTCAATTGTGGACAGGGGGTGGCTACACCTTC CASSQLWTGGGYTF TRBV5-5 TRBD1 - TRBJ1-2
TGTGCCTGGAGACTTGAGGCGACAGAGCAGTTCTTC CAWRLEATEQFF TRBV30 - - TRBJ2-1
TGTGCCAGCAGCTTACCCCCAGAGGGGGACAGGGAGGTGCACGAGCAGTACTTC CASSLPPEGDREVHEQYF TRBV11-3 TRBD1 - TRBJ2-7
TGCAGCGTTGACATACAGGGGGGGACTGAAGCTTTCTTT CSVDIQGGTEAFF TRBV29-1 TRBD1 few TRBJ1-1
TGTGCCAGCAGTCGACTAGCGGGGAGCACAGATACGCAGTATTTT CASSRLAGSTDTQYF TRBV7-3 TRBD2 few TRBJ2-3
TGTGCCAGCAGTCAGAGACTTGTAACCAAAAACATTCAGTACTTC CASSQRLVTKNIQYF TRBV6-6 - - TRBJ2-4
TGTGCCAGCAGGGCGGGAGGTCGGAATGAGCAGTTCTTC CASRAGGRNEQFF TRBV11-2 TRBD2 - TRBJ2-1
TGTGCCAGTAGTATAGCGGGAGGGATCAGCAATCAGCCCCAGCATTTT CASSIAGGISNQPQHF TRBV19 - - TRBJ1-5
TGTGCCAGCAGCCCCGGGGGGGCCTATGGCTACACCTTC CASSPGGAYGYTF TRBV6-5 - - TRBJ1-2
TGTGCCAGCAGCTTGGTCCAAACAGGGGTGAATGGCTACACCTTC CASSLVQTGVNGYTF TRBV7-9 TRBD1 - TRBJ1-2
TGTGCCAGCAGCTTAGGGGCAGGCTCTAACTATGGCTACACCTTC CASSLGAGSNYGYTF TRBV7-9 - - TRBJ1-2
TGTGCCAGCAGGACCAGTACTAACTATGGCTACACCTTC CASRTSTNYGYTF TRBV6-5 - - TRBJ1-2
TGCAGCGTTGTCGTCAGCACAGTTGTCTCCTACGAGCAGTACTTC CSVVVSTVVSYEQYF TRBV29-1 - - TRBJ2-7
TGTGCCAGCAGCTTAGGACTAGCTACCTACGAGCAGTACTTC CASSLGLATYEQYF TRBV7-9 TRBD2 once TRBJ2-7
TGTGCCAGCAGCCATCAGACAGGTAACACTGAAGCTTTCTTT CASSHQTGNTEAFF TRBV11-2 - - TRBJ1-1
TGTGCCAGCAGTTACGCCTCGCAGCCCCAGCATTTT CASSYASQPQHF TRBV6-6 - - TRBJ1-5
TGTGCCAGCAGCTTAATCGGGAGCCCCCACGAGCAGTACTTC CASSLIGSPHEQYF TRBV11-3 - few TRBJ2-7
TGTGCCAGCAGTCAGGTAGCCGCCTCAGAAGCTTTCTTT CASSQVAASEAFF TRBV6-6 - few TRBJ1-1
TGTGCCAGCAGCCCCCAAGTCGGGACAGCAAGTGGCTACACCTTC CASSPQVGTASGYTF TRBV7-2 TRBD1 - TRBJ1-2
TGTGCCAGTAGTTCCTCCGGGTCGGGGGGCGCAGGAAATCAGCCCCAGCATTTT CASSSSGSGGAGNQPQHF TRBV19 - - TRBJ1-5
TGTGCCAGCAGTTACCTACGGACAGGCACCGACACTGAAGCTTTCTTT CASSYLRTGTDTEAFF TRBV6-5 TRBD1 - TRBJ1-1
TGTGCCAGCAGTGAGGCAGGGGGGAACACTGAAGCTTTCTTT CASSEAGGNTEAFF TRBV25-1 TRBD1 few TRBJ1-1
TGTGCCAGCAGTGCGGGGGTGGGCAGAGGTTTCACCGGGGAGCTGTTTTTT CASSAGVGRGFTGELFF TRBV6-1 - few TRBJ2-2
TGTGCCAGCACCCCGACAGGGGCTTACAATAGCAATCAGCCCCAGCATTTT CASTPTGAYNSNQPQHF TRBV7-8 TRBD1 - TRBJ1-5
TGTGCCAGCAGTGAGCAGGGGCCCCTATACAACACCGGGGAGCTGTTTTTT CASSEQGPLYNTGELFF TRBV6-1 - - TRBJ2-2